The rows below give T cell receptor beta chains drawn from one sample of a study of blood T cells in healthy people across ages. TCRdb used MiXCR to reprocess the 5' RACE reads, holding one entry per CDR3 protein. The sample yields over a million distinct CDR3 sequences, 20% to 25% seen once. These same records also appear under a second study, on T cells of mothers and their children.

Sequencing used blood. The receptors were sampled from a girl aged 2-15 years in good health. CDR3s include the opening cysteine and the closing phenylalanine or tryptophan. The order of the fields is V gene, J gene, clone size, D gene, CDR3 protein, CDR3 DNA. D genes are given only for firm matches. Not all rows give a size; the values are once, few, many and, for expanded clones, a class.

>TRBV18|TRBJ2-5|.|TRBD1
CASSPTWTGEETQYF
TGTGCCAGCTCACCAACCTGGACAGGGGAAGAGACCCAGTACTTC
>TRBV10-3|TRBJ2-7|few|TRBD2
CATRTSGTYEQYF
TGTGCCACTCGGACTAGCGGAACCTACGAGCAGTACTTC
>TRBV29-1|TRBJ2-2|few|.
CSAGVTSTGELFF
TGCAGCGCGGGCGTCACGAGCACCGGGGAGCTGTTTTTT
>TRBV7-9|TRBJ2-7|.|.
CASSLYTLAGYEQYF
TGTGCCAGCAGCCTTTATACACTCGCCGGCTACGAGCAGTACTTC
>TRBV5-1|TRBJ2-1|many|.
CASSLRQGSYNEQFF
TGTGCCAGCAGTTTACGGCAGGGATCCTACAATGAGCAGTTCTTC
>TRBV6-4|TRBJ2-3|.|TRBD2
CASSPSGTWDTQYF
TGTGCCAGCAGTCCTAGCGGTACTTGGGATACGCAGTATTTT
>TRBV2|TRBJ2-3|few|.
CASSAATGNTQYF
TGTGCCAGCAGTGCAGCCACAGGAAATACGCAGTATTTT
>TRBV20-1|TRBJ2-4|.|TRBD1
CSARDLQGAGDIQYF
TGCAGTGCTAGAGATTTACAGGGGGCAGGGGACATTCAGTACTTC
>TRBV6-2/TRBV6-3|TRBJ2-5|.|TRBD2
CASSRASGEQETQYF
TGTGCCAGCAGCCGTGCTAGCGGGGAGCAAGAGACCCAGTACTTC
>TRBV13|TRBJ2-1|.|TRBD2
CASSWTSGTNEQFF
TGTGCCAGCAGCTGGACTAGCGGGACCAATGAGCAGTTCTTC
>TRBV20-1|TRBJ2-5|.|.
CSARDYSRGGRETQYF
TGCAGTGCTAGAGATTATTCGAGGGGTGGGCGAGAGACCCAGTACTTC
>TRBV27|TRBJ2-5|.|.
CASSSGLGLGTRYF
TGTGCCAGCAGTTCGGGACTCGGGTTAGGGACCCGGTACTTC
>TRBV12-3/TRBV12-4|TRBJ2-1|few|.
CASTRGLYGLFF
TGTGCCAGCACCCGTGGCCTCTATGGACTGTTCTTC
>TRBV4-1|TRBJ1-2|.|.
CASSLRPDGNYGYTF
TGCGCCAGCAGTCTGAGACCGGACGGAAACTATGGCTACACCTTC
>TRBV29-1|TRBJ2-2|.|.
CSVEYSRELFF
TGCAGCGTTGAATATTCCAGGGAGCTGTTTTTT
>TRBV6-1|TRBJ1-4|few|.
CASSEPFLGKQEKLFF
TGTGCCAGCAGTGAACCATTCCTAGGGAAGCAAGAAAAACTGTTTTTT
>TRBV29-1|TRBJ2-7|.|.
CSVIITAYEQYF
TGCAGCGTTATAATCACAGCCTACGAGCAGTACTTC
>TRBV28|TRBJ2-7|.|TRBD1
CASSPGGSPYEQYF
TGTGCCAGCAGTCCAGGGGGTTCCCCCTACGAGCAGTACTTC
>TRBV5-1|TRBJ2-2|few|.
CASSLDITGELFF
TGCGCCAGCAGCTTAGACATCACCGGGGAGCTGTTTTTT
>TRBV6-5|TRBJ1-2|.|.
CASSYSSPGSNGYTF
TGTGCCAGCAGTTACAGCTCCCCTGGGTCAAATGGCTACACCTTC
>TRBV9|TRBJ2-7|many|.
CASSPDFYEQYF
TGTGCCAGCAGCCCCGACTTCTACGAGCAGTACTTC
>TRBV6-6|TRBJ2-5|.|TRBD2
CASTLWGGKQETQYF
TGTGCCAGCACACTTTGGGGGGGGAAGCAAGAGACCCAGTACTTC
>TRBV20-1|TRBJ2-7|few|.
CSARDQRDALSYEQYF
TGCAGTGCTAGAGATCAACGGGATGCCCTATCCTACGAGCAGTACTTC
>TRBV18|TRBJ1-2|few|TRBD1
CASSPLDRGLIYGYTF
TGTGCCAGCTCACCCCTTGACAGGGGGCTGATCTATGGCTACACCTTC
>TRBV6-5|TRBJ2-4|.|.
CASSCDGGGIQYF
TGTGCCAGCAGTTGCGATGGAGGAGGCATTCAGTACTTC
>TRBV27|TRBJ1-1|.|TRBD1
CASSLQGQLNTEAFF
TGTGCCAGCAGTTTACAGGGACAGCTGAACACTGAAGCTTTCTTT
>TRBV7-2|TRBJ1-2|.|.
CASRHGGSDYGYTF
TGTGCCAGCAGGCATGGGGGGAGTGACTATGGCTACACCTTC
>TRBV2|TRBJ2-5|.|.
CASGQTQYF
TGTGCCAGCGGCCAGACCCAGTACTTC
>TRBV5-1|TRBJ2-7|once|TRBD1
CASSRTGANSYEQYF
TGCGCCAGCAGTCGGACAGGGGCGAACTCCTACGAGCAGTACTTC
>TRBV20-1|TRBJ1-1|.|TRBD1
CSAQVSGGTEAFF
TGCAGTGCCCAGGTGTCAGGGGGAACTGAAGCTTTCTTT
>TRBV11-2|TRBJ1-6|.|.
CASSFGGGRRNSPLHF
TGTGCCAGCAGCTTTGGGGGGGGGCGCCGAAATTCACCCCTCCACTTT
>TRBV7-2|TRBJ1-1|.|.
CASSLVGRGHDTEAFF
TGTGCCAGCAGCTTAGTCGGCCGGGGGCACGACACTGAAGCTTTCTTT
>TRBV7-2|TRBJ2-7|.|TRBD2
CASSFSRLAGAGEQYF
TGTGCCAGCAGCTTTTCTCGGTTAGCGGGAGCGGGGGAGCAGTACTTC
>TRBV20-1|TRBJ2-1|.|TRBD2
CSATGTMNDNEQFF
TGCAGTGCTACCGGGACTATGAATGACAATGAGCAGTTCTTC
>TRBV29-1|TRBJ2-1|many|.
CSYFRGGQFF
TGCAGCTATTTCCGGGGAGGGCAGTTCTTC
>TRBV6-1|TRBJ2-3|few|.
CASSEIDTDTQYF
TGTGCCAGCAGTGAGATAGATACAGATACGCAGTATTTT
>TRBV18|TRBJ2-2|.|TRBD1
CASSPYGQGANTGELFF
TGTGCCAGCTCACCATACGGACAGGGGGCCAACACCGGGGAGCTGTTTTTT
>TRBV4-3|TRBJ2-2|.|.
CASSLRWELVTGELFF
TGCGCCAGCAGCCTACGGTGGGAATTGGTAACCGGGGAGCTGTTTTTT
>TRBV13|TRBJ2-7|.|.
CASSLKLSPEQYF
TGTGCCAGCAGCTTAAAACTCTCCCCCGAGCAGTACTTC
>TRBV5-6|TRBJ2-6|.|TRBD2
CASRLPLAGTNVLTF
TGTGCCAGCCGCTTGCCCCTAGCGGGAACCAACGTCCTGACTTTC
>TRBV15|TRBJ2-5|.|.
CATSRDTEGKETQYF
TGTGCCACCAGCAGAGATACAGAGGGAAAAGAGACCCAGTACTTC
>TRBV20-1|TRBJ1-5|.|.
CSAMMTGNNQPQHF
TGCAGTGCTATGATGACAGGAAATAATCAGCCCCAGCATTTT
>TRBV27|TRBJ1-5|many|.
CASSLRGSQPQHF
TGTGCCAGCAGCCTCCGGGGGTCTCAGCCCCAGCATTTT
>TRBV7-8|TRBJ2-4|few|TRBD1
CASSLLTGTGDIQYF
TGTGCCAGCAGCCTACTAACCGGGACAGGGGACATTCAGTACTTC
>TRBV20-1|TRBJ2-6|few|.
CSAPHTGTAKSGANVLTF
TGCAGTGCCCCCCACACCGGGACGGCCAAATCTGGGGCCAACGTCCTGACTTTC
>TRBV29-1|TRBJ2-7|few|.
CSVEDGPGGSSYEQYF
TGCAGCGTTGAAGACGGCCCGGGGGGCAGCTCCTACGAGCAGTACTTC
>TRBV7-8|TRBJ2-7|few|.
CASTPKGRGYEQYF
TGTGCCAGCACGCCCAAGGGACGCGGCTACGAGCAGTACTTC
>TRBV27|TRBJ1-2|.|TRBD1
CASSLEPGTVYGYTF
TGTGCCAGCAGTTTAGAACCCGGGACAGTATATGGCTACACCTTC
>TRBV15|TRBJ2-1|few|.
CATSRGTQLPDEQFF
TGTGCCACCAGCAGGGGAACTCAATTGCCTGATGAGCAGTTCTTC
>TRBV21-1|TRBJ2-4|few|.
CASLWGGWTALELAKNIQYF
TGTGCCAGCCTCTGGGGGGGCTGGACAGCCCTAGAACTAGCCAAAAATATTCAGTACTTC